One and the same sample provided the 5 T cell receptor beta chains below, sequenced in a study of blood T cell repertoires in COVID-19. Sequencing used immunoSEQ multiplex PCR; TCRdb keeps in-frame clones, though not all of them. This table holds over 100,000 clones, 70% to 80% found once. Sequenced sample: peripheral blood. These receptors were collected from a man aged 60-69 years with active or convalescent COVID-19.

The rearrangement uses TRBV18 and TRBJ2-3; 7 bases are shared with TRBD1. The CDR3 runs 16 residues. Per germline, CDR1 KGHSH and CDR2 LQKENI. J was trimmed by 1 base and V by 4 bases; bases with no gene match: 8. In nucleotides, the CDR3 is TGTGCCAGCTCACTTCAACAGGGGACGGGCACAGATACGCAGTATTTT. It translates to CASSLQQGTGTDTQYF.

This sequence joins TRBV2 and TRBJ1-2; D is unclear. Germline CDR1 reads SNHLY; CDR2 reads FYNNEI. The V and J ends lost 4 bases and 5 bases respectively, with 5 bases between them. This CDR3 is 11 amino acids long. The CDR3 is CASSGHYGYTF. The DNA for the CDR3 is TGTGCCAGCAGTGGTCATTATGGCTACACCTTC.

The V gene is TRBV5-1, the J gene TRBJ2-7; 13 positions match TRBD2. This CDR3 is 17 amino acids long. Germline assignment: CDR1 SGHRS and CDR2 YFSETQ. Trimming removed 0 bases from V and 2 bases from J; junction bases left unmatched: 5. The CDR3 region is CASSLAKTSGRAYEQYF. The CDR3 region has the DNA TGCGCCAGCAGCTTGGCCAAAACTAGCGGGAGGGCCTACGAGCAGTACTTC.

This clone was seen once. CDR3 sequence (DNA): TGTGCCAGCACCAACAGCGGGAGTGGGATCTATGAGCAGTTCTTC. Its translation: CASTNSGSGIYEQFF. V is TRBV7-2 and J is TRBJ2-1, with TRBD2 matching over 8 bases. The CDR3 is 15 amino acids. The junction had 13 bases not matched to a gene; V was cut back by 7 bases and J by 8 bases. The germline V gene has CDR1 SGHTA and CDR2 FQGNSA.

Regarding this clone: The junction and the germline gene differ at one end; a read error may be behind it. The chain is built from TRBV5-1 and TRBJ1-2; 8 nucleotides align to TRBD1. CDR1 and CDR2 from the germline V gene are SGHRS and YFSETQ. CDR3 length: 15 residues. The CDR3 coding sequence is TGCACCAGCAGCTTTACAGGGGGTCAGAACTATGGCTACACCTTC. Its protein is CTSSFTGGQNYGYTF.